This T cell receptor (beta chain) originates from a study of blood T cell repertoires in COVID-19. The wider study: Acute-phase and convalescent COVID-19 samples originated in the United States, Italy and Spain. PBMCs, B-cell-depleted T cells, or T cells were the source of the cDNA or gDNA that made up the material.

Authors' data handling: Nucleated cell number was recorded as an estimate derived from reference gene primer amplification. Sequencing used immunoSEQ multiplex PCR; TCRdb keeps in-frame clones, though not all of them. V and J calls and clone size follow that table, whereas D and trimming were derived from the DNA. Of roughly 120,000 clones listed, over 80% are singletons. With 6 bases clipped from V and 7 bases from J, the junction kept 7 bases outside the gene matches. The CDR3 totals 13 residues. Germline V gene lookup returns CDR1 ENHRY and CDR2 SYGVKD. Sequenced: peripheral blood. This TCR derives from a man aged 25-40 years with acute or convalescent COVID-19. J is TRBJ1-2 and V is TRBV10-3, with 8 bases aligning to TRBD1. The CDR3 DNA reads as TGTGCCATCAGACCCGGGACAGGAGGTGGCTACACCTTC. It specifies CAIRPGTGGGYTF.